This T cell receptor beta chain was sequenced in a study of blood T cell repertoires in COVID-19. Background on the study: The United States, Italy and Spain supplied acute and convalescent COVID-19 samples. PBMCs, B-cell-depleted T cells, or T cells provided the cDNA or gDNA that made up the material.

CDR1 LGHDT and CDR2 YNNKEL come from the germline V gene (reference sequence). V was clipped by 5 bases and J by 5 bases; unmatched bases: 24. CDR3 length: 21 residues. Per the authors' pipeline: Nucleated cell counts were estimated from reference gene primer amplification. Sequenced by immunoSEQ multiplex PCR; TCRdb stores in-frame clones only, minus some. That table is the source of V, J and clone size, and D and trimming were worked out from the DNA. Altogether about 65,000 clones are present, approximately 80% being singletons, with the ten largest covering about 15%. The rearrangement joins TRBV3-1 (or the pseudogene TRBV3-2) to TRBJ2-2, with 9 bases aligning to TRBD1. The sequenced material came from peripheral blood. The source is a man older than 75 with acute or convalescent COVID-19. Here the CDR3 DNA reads TGTGCCAGCAGCTACGGCTTGATCTGGGACAGGGAAAACAGGGGGACCGGGGAGCTGTTTTTT. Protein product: CASSYGLIWDRENRGTGELFF.